This TCR beta chain was profiled in a study of beta chain features in type 1 diabetes. Notes on the study in general: The naive, central memory and Treg TCRB repertoires looked more alike in patients than they did in healthy donors. People with Type 1 diabetes carried modestly yet significantly shorter TCRB CDR3s in all four CD4+ subsets.

The sequenced template was cDNA made from the entire isolated RNA. Profiling relied on immunoSEQ multiplex PCR, and the TCRdb table lists in-frame clones only, not all of them. This table has roughly 330,000 clones, about 10% appearing once. About this clone: No antigen is known for it.

Germline V CDR1 and CDR2: SGHTA, FQGNSA. Trimming took 2 bases from V and 5 from J, leaving 7 bases between them. This CDR3 contains 13 residues. Sample: naive CD4+ T cells from blood. The chain is built from TRBV7-2 and TRBJ2-1; D is undetermined. This sequence was found in a woman aged 30 to 39 in good health. The CDR3 region is CASSLMQDNEQFF. DNA for the CDR3: TGTGCCAGCAGCTTAATGCAGGACAATGAGCAGTTCTTC.